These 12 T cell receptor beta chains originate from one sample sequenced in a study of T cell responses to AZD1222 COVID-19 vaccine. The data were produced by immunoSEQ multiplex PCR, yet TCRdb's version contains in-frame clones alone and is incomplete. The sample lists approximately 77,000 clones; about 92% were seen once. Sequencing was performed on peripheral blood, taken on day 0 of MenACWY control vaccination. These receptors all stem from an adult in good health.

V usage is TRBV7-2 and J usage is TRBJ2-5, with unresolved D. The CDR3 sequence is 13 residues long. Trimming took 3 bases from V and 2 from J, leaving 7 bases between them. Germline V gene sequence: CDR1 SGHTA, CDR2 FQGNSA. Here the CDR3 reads CASSFSEQETQYF. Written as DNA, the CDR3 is TGTGCCAGCAGCTTTTCGGAACAAGAGACCCAGTACTTC.

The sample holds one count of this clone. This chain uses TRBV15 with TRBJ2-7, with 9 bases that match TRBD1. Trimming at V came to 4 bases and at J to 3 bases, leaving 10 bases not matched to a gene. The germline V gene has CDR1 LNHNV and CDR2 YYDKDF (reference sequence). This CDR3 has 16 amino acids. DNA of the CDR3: TGTGCCACCAGCACCCATGGGACAGGGATTCGCTACGAGCAGTACTTC. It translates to CATSTHGTGIRYEQYF.

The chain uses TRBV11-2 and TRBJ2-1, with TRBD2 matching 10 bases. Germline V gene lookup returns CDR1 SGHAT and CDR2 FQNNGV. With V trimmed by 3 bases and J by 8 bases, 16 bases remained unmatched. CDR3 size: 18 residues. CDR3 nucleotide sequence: TGTGCCAGCAGCTTCTCCCCCTTGCAGCGGGGGGGCAGCCATGAGCAGTTCTTC. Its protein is CASSFSPLQRGGSHEQFF.

In DNA, the CDR3 is TGTGCCAGCGCGGGGACAGGGACAGCTAACTATGGCTACACCTTC. Amino acid sequence: CASAGTGTANYGYTF. The gene calls are TRBV27 and TRBJ1-2; TRBD1 agrees at 9 bases. Unmatched junction bases numbered 7, after V lost 8 bases and J lost 0 bases. The CDR3 sequence is 15 residues long. Per the germline V gene, CDR1 is MNHEY and CDR2 is SMNVEV (reference sequence).

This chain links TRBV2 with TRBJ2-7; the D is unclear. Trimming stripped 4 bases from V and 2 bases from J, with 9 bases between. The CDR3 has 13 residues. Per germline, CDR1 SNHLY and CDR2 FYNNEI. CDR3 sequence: CASSGTDAYEQYF. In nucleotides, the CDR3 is TGTGCCAGCAGTGGGACGGATGCCTACGAGCAGTACTTC.

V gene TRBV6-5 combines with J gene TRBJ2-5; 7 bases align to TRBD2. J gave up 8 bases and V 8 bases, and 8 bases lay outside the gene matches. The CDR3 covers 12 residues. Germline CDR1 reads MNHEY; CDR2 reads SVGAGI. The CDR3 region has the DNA TGTGCCAGCGGGGGGGACGGGGAAACCCAGTACTTC. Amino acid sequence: CASGGDGETQYF.

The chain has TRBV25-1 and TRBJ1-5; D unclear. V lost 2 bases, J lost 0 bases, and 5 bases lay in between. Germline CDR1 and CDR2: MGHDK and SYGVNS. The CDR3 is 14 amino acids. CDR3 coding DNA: TGTGCCAGCAGTGAAAGGCTTAGCAATCAGCCCCAGCATTTT. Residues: CASSERLSNQPQHF.

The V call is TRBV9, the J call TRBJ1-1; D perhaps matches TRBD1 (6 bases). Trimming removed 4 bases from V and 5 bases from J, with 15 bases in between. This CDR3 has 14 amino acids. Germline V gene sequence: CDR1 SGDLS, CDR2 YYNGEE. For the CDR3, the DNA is TGTGCCAGCAGCTTCGACTACAGGGTTACTGAAGCTTTCTTT. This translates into CASSFDYRVTEAFF.

The CDR3 bases are TGTGCCTGGAGGTCCGGGGGGGCACGGACCCAGTACTTC. Protein sequence: CAWRSGGARTQYF. The V gene is TRBV30, the J gene TRBJ2-5; 8 bases line up with TRBD2. V shed 3 bases, J shed 7 bases, and the junction held 7 bases outside the gene matches. The length of the CDR3 is 13 residues. Germline values: CDR1 GTSNPN, CDR2 SVGIG (reference sequence).

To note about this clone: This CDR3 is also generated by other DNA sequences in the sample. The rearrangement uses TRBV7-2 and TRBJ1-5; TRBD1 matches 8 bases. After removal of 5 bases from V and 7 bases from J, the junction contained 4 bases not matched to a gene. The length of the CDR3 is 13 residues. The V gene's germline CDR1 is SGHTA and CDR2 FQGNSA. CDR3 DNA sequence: TGTGCCAGCAGCCCGGACAGGGACCAGCCCCAGCATTTT. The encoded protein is CASSPDRDQPQHF.

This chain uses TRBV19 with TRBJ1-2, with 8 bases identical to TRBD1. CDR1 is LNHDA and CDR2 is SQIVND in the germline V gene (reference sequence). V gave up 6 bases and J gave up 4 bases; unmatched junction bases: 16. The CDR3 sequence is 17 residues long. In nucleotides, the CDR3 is TGTGCCAGTAGGCTGACAGGGGCGCTAAGCAAAGTCTATGGCTACACCTTC. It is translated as CASRLTGALSKVYGYTF.

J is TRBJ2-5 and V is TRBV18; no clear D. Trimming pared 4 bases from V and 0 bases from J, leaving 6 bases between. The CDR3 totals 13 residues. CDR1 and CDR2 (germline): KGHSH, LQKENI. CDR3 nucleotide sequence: TGTGCCAGCTCACGTTCGTACCAAGAGACCCAGTACTTC. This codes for CASSRSYQETQYF.